Each of the 18 T cell receptor beta chains below was sequenced from the same sample in a study of blood T cell repertoires in COVID-19 (dated by TCRdb to about 2020). The library was built by means of the immunoSEQ multiplex PCR assay. The table comes from immuneACCESS by way of TCRdb, which keeps in-frame sequences with V and J called. Part of the clones is missing from these tables; in studies checked, under half for an unresolved V gene and the rest for unknown reasons. This sample holds some 90,000 clones; roughly 80% were observed only once. Over 15% of the sample comes from the top ten. The sequencing sample was made of peripheral blood. The receptors originated from a human donor in a cohort sampled during active COVID-19.

The V gene is TRBV15, the J gene TRBJ1-1; TRBD1 might be the D (5 bases). The germline gives CDR1 LNHNV, CDR2 YYDKDF (reference sequence). CDR3 size: 15 residues. Trimming removed 8 bases at V and 3 bases at J, with 19 bases between. The CDR3 loop is CATRYEGGADTEAFF. For the CDR3, the DNA is TGTGCCACCCGGTACGAGGGCGGGGCAGACACTGAAGCTTTCTTT. Drawing the rest from reference TRBV15 and TRBJ1-1, the complete variable domain is DAMVIQNPRYQVTQFGKPVTLSCSQTLNHNVMYWYQQKSSQAPKLLFHYYDKDFNNEADTPDNFQSRRPNTSFCFLDIRSPGLGDTAMYLCATRYEGGADTEAFFGQGTRLTVV.

V usage is TRBV18 and J usage is TRBJ2-7; a possible D gene is TRBD1 (5 bases). CDR3 length: 13 residues. Trimming cost V 1 base and J 7 bases, with 11 bases left between them. Germline CDR1 KGHSH, CDR2 LQKENI. The CDR3 DNA sequence: TGTGCCAGCTCACCACAAGGGGAATCAGAGCAGTACTTC. Protein sequence: CASSPQGESEQYF.

Comment on this clone: At the DNA level, this CDR3 is encoded by other sequences in the same sample as well. The chain joins TRBV18 to TRBJ1-5; D call uncertain. This CDR3 is built from 13 residues. V dropped 2 bases and J dropped 2 bases, with 4 bases sitting between them. Germline CDR1 and CDR2: KGHSH and LQKENI. The CDR3 protein is CASSPGRNQPQHF. CDR3 sequence (DNA): TGTGCCAGCTCACCAGGCCGCAATCAGCCCCAGCATTTT.

The chain couples TRBV10-3 to TRBJ1-5; 7 bases map to TRBD1. This CDR3 is 13 amino acids long. Germline V lookup: CDR1 ENHRY, CDR2 SYGVKD. The J segment lost 5 bases and the V segment lost 5 bases, leaving 3 bases of the junction unmatched. The CDR3 protein is CAISPDRDQPQHF. CDR3 in DNA: TGTGCCATCAGTCCAGACAGGGATCAGCCCCAGCATTTT.

This clone was found once. The chain has TRBV3-1 (or the pseudogene TRBV3-2) and TRBJ1-4; 7 positions agree with TRBD1. Germline CDR1 LGHDT, CDR2 YNNKEL (reference sequence). The J segment lost 4 bases and the V segment lost 0 bases, leaving 5 bases of the junction unmatched. This CDR3 is built from 16 residues. DNA of the CDR3: TGTGCCAGCAGCCAAGAAGGGACAGTAGTTAATGAAAAACTGTTTTTT. Its protein is CASSQEGTVVNEKLFF.

The chain employs TRBV2 and TRBJ2-1; TRBD2 agrees at 13 bases. The CDR3 extends over 16 amino acids. V dropped 2 bases and J dropped 7; count of bases not matched to a gene: 5. Germline CDR1 is SNHLY and CDR2 is FYNNEI. CDR3 loop: CASSERTSGRVNEQFF. The CDR3 DNA reads as TGTGCCAGCAGTGAAAGAACTAGCGGGAGGGTTAATGAGCAGTTCTTC.

V is TRBV5-4 and J is TRBJ1-1, with D tentatively TRBD1 (5 bases). The CDR3 sequence is 14 residues long. The V end was cut by 3 bases, the J end by 4 bases, with 13 bases between. Germline CDR1 SGHNT, CDR2 YYREEE (reference sequence). CDR3 nucleotide sequence: TGTGCCAGCAGCTCGTGGCGGGGGTCCACTGAAGCTTTCTTT. It is translated as CASSSWRGSTEAFF.

This clone was observed a single time. The V call is TRBV3-1 (or the pseudogene TRBV3-2), the J call TRBJ1-4; D gene ambiguous. Per germline, CDR1 LGHDT and CDR2 YNNKEL (reference sequence). CDR3 length: 14 residues. Trimming shortened V by 1 base and J by 6 bases, and 9 bases separated the two germline ends. CDR3 DNA sequence: TGTGCCAGCAGCCAAGTTAGTACTCATGAAAAACTGTTTTTT. Protein sequence: CASSQVSTHEKLFF.

There are a few counts of this clone. This chain connects TRBV2 to TRBJ2-7, with 9 bases lining up with TRBD2. Germline CDR1 reads SNHLY; CDR2 reads FYNNEI. After removal of 6 bases from V and 2 bases from J, the junction contained 8 bases not matched to a gene. CDR3 size: 15 residues. Here the CDR3 DNA reads TGTGCCAGCAGACCTACTAGCGGGTTGACCTACGAGCAGTACTTC. Its translation: CASRPTSGLTYEQYF.

V gene TRBV5-4 combines with J gene TRBJ2-7, with 10 positions matching TRBD1. CDR3 length equals 13 residues. Per germline, CDR1 SGHNT and CDR2 YYREEE (reference sequence). V was pared by 4 bases and J by 5 bases, with 3 bases of the junction left unmatched. The CDR3 DNA sequence: TGTGCCAGCAGCCACGGGACAGGGGACGAGCAGTACTTC. Translating gives CASSHGTGDEQYF. The variable domain in full, completed from reference TRBV5-4 and TRBJ2-7, reads ETGVTQSPTHLIKTRGQQVTLRCSSQSGHNTVSWYQQALGQGPQFIFQYYREEENGRGNFPPRFSGLQFPNYSSELNVNALELDDSALYLCASSHGTGDEQYFGPGTRLTVT.

The chain uses TRBV6-2 or TRBV6-3 and TRBJ2-7; tentative D call: TRBD2 (6 bases). With 2 bases removed from V and 4 bases from J, the gap between germline ends came to 18 bases. The CDR3 runs to 16 residues. In germline, CDR1 is MNHEY, CDR2 SVGEGT. The CDR3 DNA is TGTGCCAGCAGTTACACCCTAGGAGGAGGGAGATACGAGCAGTACTTC. Protein: CASSYTLGGGRYEQYF.

The chain has TRBV4-2 and TRBJ2-4; TRBD2 matches 8 bases. The V gene's germline CDR1 is LGHNA and CDR2 YNFKEQ. J gave up 2 bases and V 0 bases, and 15 bases lay outside the gene matches. The CDR3 spans 20 residues. DNA of the CDR3: TGTGCCAGCAGCCAAGAGCCGGGAGGGACAATTACAACTTCCAAAAACATTCAGTACTTC. Translated: CASSQEPGGTITTSKNIQYF.

This rearrangement joins TRBV7-2 to TRBJ2-7; no definite D call. The CDR3 length is 14 residues. Germline loops: CDR1 SGHTA, CDR2 FQGNSA. Trimming pared 2 bases from V and 0 bases from J, leaving 8 bases between. The CDR3, as DNA: TGTGCCAGCAGCTTATCTGGAGCCTCCTACGAGCAGTACTTC. Its translation: CASSLSGASYEQYF. The variable domain in full, with the rest retrieved from reference TRBV7-2 and TRBJ2-7, is GAGVSQSPSNKVTEKGKDVELRCDPISGHTALYWYRQSLGQGLEFLIYFQGNSAPDKSGLPSDRFSAERTGGSVSTLTIQRTQQEDSAVYLCASSLSGASYEQYFGPGTRLTVT.

The rearrangement links TRBV3-1 (or the pseudogene TRBV3-2) to TRBJ2-5, with 10 bases matching TRBD2. V dropped 0 bases and J dropped 3; count of bases not matched to a gene: 4. Germline V gene data show CDR1 as LGHDT and CDR2 as YNNKEL (reference sequence). The CDR3 length is 16 residues. This chain's CDR3 is CASSQDTSGDEETQYF. Written as DNA, the CDR3 is TGTGCCAGCAGCCAAGATACTAGCGGGGACGAAGAGACCCAGTACTTC.

The V gene is TRBV5-1, the J gene TRBJ2-7, with 8 positions matching TRBD1. Losses at the gene ends were 4 bases for V and 5 bases for J; bases not matched to a gene: 8. CDR1 is SGHRS and CDR2 is YFSETQ in the germline V gene. This CDR3 has 14 amino acids. The CDR3 protein is CASSPDRGHDEQYF. The CDR3 DNA sequence: TGCGCCAGCAGCCCCGACAGGGGCCACGACGAGCAGTACTTC.

The rearrangement joins TRBV14 to TRBJ1-1; the D gene is possibly TRBD1 (5 bases). CDR1 and CDR2 (germline): SGHDN, FVKESK. CDR3 length: 13 residues. The V gene lost 1 base and the J gene lost 12 bases, with 15 bases spanning the gap. For the CDR3, the DNA is TGTGCCAGCAGCCAAGCTCCCCAGGGTCAAACTTTCTTT. It yields the protein CASSQAPQGQTFF.

The V call is TRBV28, the J call TRBJ1-3, with D unresolved. The germline CDR1 and CDR2 sequences are MDHEN and SYDVKM. This CDR3 has 16 amino acids. The ends were cut back, 3 bases at V and 5 bases at J, with 17 bases in the middle. The CDR3 loop is CASSLATDVKRNTIYF. CDR3 sequence (DNA): TGTGCCAGCAGTTTGGCCACCGATGTAAAGAGAAACACCATATATTTT.

The chain is built from TRBV27 and TRBJ1-5; perhaps TRBD1 as D (5 bases). The CDR3 consists of 14 residues. Germline CDR1 and CDR2: MNHEY and SMNVEV (reference sequence). Trimming took off 4 bases at V and 7 bases at J, with 14 bases between the two ends. This CDR3 is CASSSLGEGQPQHF. The CDR3 DNA sequence: TGTGCCAGCAGTTCCCTAGGGGAGGGGCAGCCCCAGCATTTT.